This note documents a single TCR beta chain sequence. The antigen is unknown. Germline lookup yields CDR1 LNHNV and CDR2 YYDKDF (reference sequence). This CDR3 region has 14 residues. The V end was cut by 4 bases, the J end by 2 bases, with 8 bases between. The data belong to a study of response to subunit inactivated influenza vaccine. The study, taken as a whole, reports: Few new T cells, the authors suggested, are recruited by each seasonal influenza vaccination.

From the RT-PCR reads, TCRdb called clonotypes with MiXCR, one entry per CDR3 protein. The sample has around 200,000 distinct CDR3 sequences, roughly 14% seen once. The receptor was isolated from a man over 45 who received an inactivated influenza vaccine. Specimen: CD8+ T cells sorted from PBMCs, collected about 5 days after vaccination. The chain uses TRBV15 and TRBJ1-4, with D unresolved. This CDR3 reads CATSIRATNEKLFF. For the CDR3, the DNA is TGTGCCACCAGCATCCGGGCCACTAATGAAAAACTGTTTTTT.